This T cell receptor (beta chain) stems from a study of shared clonotypes between healthy human individuals. Broader study findings: In the sorted subsets, rarefaction showed sequencing was incomplete despite large depth. Clonotype sharing levels among donors were expected to vary with sequencing depth.

All the donors were Caucasian adults who lived in Nashville, Tennessee. Repertoires were generated with immunoSEQ multiplex PCR, while TCRdb's copy carries only in-frame clones and drops some. The sample records some 2,000,000 clones, roughly 95% being singletons. As to this clone: Its antigen is undetermined.

The sample consisted of naive CD4+ T cells sorted from blood. Subset reported: CD45RA+ positively selected. This sequence originates from a man between 18 and 29 years old in good health.

In DNA form, the CDR3 reads TGTGCCAGCAGCCTCCGGGTCCTGGGCACCGGGGAGCTGTTTTTT. Translation: CASSLRVLGTGELFF. The V gene is TRBV28, the J gene TRBJ2-2; D remains ambiguous. Germline V gene data show CDR1 as MDHEN and CDR2 as SYDVKM. Trimming shortened V by 6 bases and J by 4 bases, and 15 bases separated the two germline ends. The CDR3 sequence is 15 residues long.